This T cell receptor beta chain was observed in a study of blood T cell repertoires in COVID-19. As for the study in general: From T cells, B-cell-depleted T cells, or PBMCs came the material, which was cDNA or gDNA.

Profiled with immunoSEQ multiplex PCR; TCRdb holds only in-frame clones, not every one. The profile shows approximately 100,000 clones, roughly 80% of them singletons. Germline V lookup: CDR1 MGHRA, CDR2 YSYEKL. The V segment lost 2 bases and the J segment 5 bases; nucleotides outside the gene matches: 7. The CDR3 covers 15 residues. V is TRBV4-1 and J is TRBJ2-7; 9 positions agree with TRBD1. The specimen was peripheral blood. The clonotype was recovered from a man between 60 and 75 years old with acute or convalescent COVID-19. CDR3 nucleotide sequence: TGCGCCAGCAGCCAAACCGGGACAGGGTTCGACGAGCAGTACTTC. Its protein is CASSQTGTGFDEQYF.